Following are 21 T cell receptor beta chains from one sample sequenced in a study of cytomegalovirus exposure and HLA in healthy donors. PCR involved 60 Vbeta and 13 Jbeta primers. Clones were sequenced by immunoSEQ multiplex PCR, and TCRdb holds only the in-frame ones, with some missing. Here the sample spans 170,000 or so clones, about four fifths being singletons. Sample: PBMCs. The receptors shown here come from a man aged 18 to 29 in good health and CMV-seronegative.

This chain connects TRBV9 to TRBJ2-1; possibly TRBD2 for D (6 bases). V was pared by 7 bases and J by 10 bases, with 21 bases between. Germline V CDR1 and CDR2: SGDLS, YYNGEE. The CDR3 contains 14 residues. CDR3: CASGEGSGVEEQFF. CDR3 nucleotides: TGTGCCAGCGGCGAGGGTTCGGGGGTAGAGGAGCAGTTCTTC.

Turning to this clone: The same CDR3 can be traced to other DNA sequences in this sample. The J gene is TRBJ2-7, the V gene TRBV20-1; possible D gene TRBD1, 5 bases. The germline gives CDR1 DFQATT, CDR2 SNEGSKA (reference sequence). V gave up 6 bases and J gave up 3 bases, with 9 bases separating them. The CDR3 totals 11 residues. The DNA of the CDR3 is TGCAGTGCCCAGCAGGGCTACGAGCAGTACTTC. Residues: CSAQQGYEQYF.

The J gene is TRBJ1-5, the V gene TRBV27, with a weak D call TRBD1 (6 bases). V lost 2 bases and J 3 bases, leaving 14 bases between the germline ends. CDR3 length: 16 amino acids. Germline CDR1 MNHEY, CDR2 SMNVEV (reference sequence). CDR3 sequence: CASSLGPGQHNQPQHF. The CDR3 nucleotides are TGTGCCAGCAGTTTAGGCCCCGGACAGCACAATCAGCCCCAGCATTTT.

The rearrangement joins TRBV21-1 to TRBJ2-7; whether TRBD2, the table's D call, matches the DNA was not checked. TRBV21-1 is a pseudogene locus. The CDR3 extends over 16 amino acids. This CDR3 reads CASSKARGTSSYEQYF. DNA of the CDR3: TGTGCCAGCAGCAAAGCCAGGGGGACTAGCTCCTACGAGCAGTACTTC.

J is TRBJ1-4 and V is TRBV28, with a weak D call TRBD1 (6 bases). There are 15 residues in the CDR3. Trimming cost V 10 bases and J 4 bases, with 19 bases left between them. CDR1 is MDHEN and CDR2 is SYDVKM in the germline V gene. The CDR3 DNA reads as TGTGCCACCGGGGGGGCAGGGGAGGATAATGAAAAACTGTTTTTT. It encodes CATGGAGEDNEKLFF.

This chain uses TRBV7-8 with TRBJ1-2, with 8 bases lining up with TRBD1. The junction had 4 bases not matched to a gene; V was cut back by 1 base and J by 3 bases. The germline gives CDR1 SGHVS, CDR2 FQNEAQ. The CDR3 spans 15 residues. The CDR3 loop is CASSLEPGGHYGYTF. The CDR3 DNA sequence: TGTGCCAGCAGCTTAGAGCCAGGGGGCCACTATGGCTACACCTTC. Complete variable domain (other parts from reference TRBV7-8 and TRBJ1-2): GAGVSQSPRYKVAKRGQDVALRCDPISGHVSLFWYQQALGQGPEFLTYFQNEAQLDKSGLPSDRFFAERPEGSVSTLKIQRTQQEDSAVYLCASSLEPGGHYGYTFGSGTRLTVV.

The CDR3 DNA reads TGTGCCAGCAGTTACCGACTAGCGGGAGGCCCCTACGAGCAGTACTTC. This gives the protein CASSYRLAGGPYEQYF. This chain uses TRBV6-5 with TRBJ2-7; 13 bases match TRBD2. V dropped 2 bases and J dropped 2; count of bases not matched to a gene: 3. CDR1 MNHEY and CDR2 SVGAGI come from the germline V gene. The CDR3 length is 16 residues.

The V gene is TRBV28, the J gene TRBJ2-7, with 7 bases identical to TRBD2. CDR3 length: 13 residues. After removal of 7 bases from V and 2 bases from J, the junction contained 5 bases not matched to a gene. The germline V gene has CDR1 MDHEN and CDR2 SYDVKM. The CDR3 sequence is CASNGGSPYEQYF. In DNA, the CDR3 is TGTGCCAGCAACGGCGGGAGTCCCTACGAGCAGTACTTC.

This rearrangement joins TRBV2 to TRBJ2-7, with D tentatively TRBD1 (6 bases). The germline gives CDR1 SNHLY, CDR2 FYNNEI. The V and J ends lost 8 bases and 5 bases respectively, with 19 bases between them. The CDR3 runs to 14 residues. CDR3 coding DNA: TGTGCCAGCGAACGGGACACCACGATGAACGAGCAGTACTTC. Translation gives CASERDTTMNEQYF.

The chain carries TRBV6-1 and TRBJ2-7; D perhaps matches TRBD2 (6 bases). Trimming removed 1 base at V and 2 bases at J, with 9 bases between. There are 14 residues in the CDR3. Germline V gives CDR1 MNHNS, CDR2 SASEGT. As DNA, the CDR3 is TGTGCCAGCAGTGAAGGGGGCGGGACCTACGAGCAGTACTTC. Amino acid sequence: CASSEGGGTYEQYF.

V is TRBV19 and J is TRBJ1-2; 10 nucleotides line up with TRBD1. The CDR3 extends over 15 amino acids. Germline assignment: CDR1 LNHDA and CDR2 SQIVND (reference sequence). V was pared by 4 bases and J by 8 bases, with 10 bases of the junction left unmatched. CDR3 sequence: CASSSPLGTGVGYTF. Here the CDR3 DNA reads TGTGCCAGTAGTAGCCCCCTTGGGACAGGGGTCGGCTACACCTTC.

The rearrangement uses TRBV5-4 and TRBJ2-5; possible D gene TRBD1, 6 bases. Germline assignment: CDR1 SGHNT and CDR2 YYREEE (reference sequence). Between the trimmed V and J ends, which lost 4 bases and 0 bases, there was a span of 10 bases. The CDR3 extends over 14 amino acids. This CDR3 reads CASSLDSHQETQYF. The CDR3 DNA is TGTGCCAGCAGCCTGGACAGTCACCAAGAGACCCAGTACTTC.

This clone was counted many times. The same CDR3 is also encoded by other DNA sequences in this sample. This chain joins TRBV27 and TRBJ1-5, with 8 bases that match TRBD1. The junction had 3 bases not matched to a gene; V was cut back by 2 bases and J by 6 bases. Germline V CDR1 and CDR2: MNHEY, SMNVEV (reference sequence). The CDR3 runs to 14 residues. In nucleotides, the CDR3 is TGTGCCAGCAGTTTAGGACAGGGCGGTCAGCCCCAGCATTTT. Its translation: CASSLGQGGQPQHF.

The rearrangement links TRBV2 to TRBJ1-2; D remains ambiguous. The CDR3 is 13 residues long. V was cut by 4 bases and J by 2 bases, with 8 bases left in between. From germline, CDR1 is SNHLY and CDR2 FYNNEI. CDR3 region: CASSVVGNYGYTF. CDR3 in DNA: TGTGCCAGCAGTGTTGTCGGGAACTATGGCTACACCTTC.

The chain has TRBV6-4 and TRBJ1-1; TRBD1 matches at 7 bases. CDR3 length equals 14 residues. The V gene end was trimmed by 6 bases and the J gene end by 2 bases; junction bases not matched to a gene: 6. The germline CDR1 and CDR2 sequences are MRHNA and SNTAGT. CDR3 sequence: CASRDGTANTEAFF. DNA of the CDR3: TGTGCCAGCAGGGACGGGACAGCCAACACTGAAGCTTTCTTT.

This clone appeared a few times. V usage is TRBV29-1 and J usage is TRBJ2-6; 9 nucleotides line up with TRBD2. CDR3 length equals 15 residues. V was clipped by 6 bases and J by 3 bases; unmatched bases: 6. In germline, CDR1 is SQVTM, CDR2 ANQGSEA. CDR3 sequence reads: CSVGGGASGANVLTF. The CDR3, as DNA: TGCAGCGTGGGCGGGGGGGCTAGTGGGGCCAACGTCCTGACTTTC.

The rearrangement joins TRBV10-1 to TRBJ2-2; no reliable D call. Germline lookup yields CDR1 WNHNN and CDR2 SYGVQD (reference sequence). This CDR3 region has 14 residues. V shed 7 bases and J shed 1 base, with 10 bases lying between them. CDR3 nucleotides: TGCGCCAGCATAACCCTCGGGAACACCGGGGAGCTGTTTTTT. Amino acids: CASITLGNTGELFF.

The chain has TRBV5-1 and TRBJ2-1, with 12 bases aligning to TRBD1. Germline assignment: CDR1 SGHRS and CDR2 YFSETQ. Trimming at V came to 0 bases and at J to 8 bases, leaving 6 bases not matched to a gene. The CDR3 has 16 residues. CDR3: CASSLARGQGAHEQFF. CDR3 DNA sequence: TGCGCCAGCAGCTTGGCCAGGGGACAGGGGGCCCATGAGCAGTTCTTC.

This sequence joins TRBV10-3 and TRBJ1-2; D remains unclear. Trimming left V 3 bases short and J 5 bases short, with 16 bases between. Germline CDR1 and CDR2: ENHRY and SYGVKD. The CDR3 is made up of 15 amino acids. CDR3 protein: CAISDPTGEMYGYTF. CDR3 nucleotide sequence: TGTGCCATCAGTGACCCGACCGGGGAGATGTATGGCTACACCTTC.

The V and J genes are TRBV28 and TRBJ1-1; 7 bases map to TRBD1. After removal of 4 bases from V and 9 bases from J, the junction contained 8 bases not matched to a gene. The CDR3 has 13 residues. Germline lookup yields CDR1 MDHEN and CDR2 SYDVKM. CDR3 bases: TGTGCCAGCAGTTCCGGGACAGCCAAAAAAGCTTTCTTT. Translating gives CASSSGTAKKAFF.

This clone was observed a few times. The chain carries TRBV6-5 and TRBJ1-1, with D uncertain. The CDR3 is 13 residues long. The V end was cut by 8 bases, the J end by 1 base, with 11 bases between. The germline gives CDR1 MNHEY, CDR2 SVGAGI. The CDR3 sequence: CASRRVANTEAFF. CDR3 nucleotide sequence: TGTGCCAGCCGACGGGTGGCGAACACTGAAGCTTTCTTT.